The subject of this entry is one T cell receptor (beta chain). This entry comes from a study of CD8 T cells in Susac syndrome. Reverse transcription of roughly 0.45 to 1 ug RNA was carried out with random hexamers. Each CDR3 protein gets one entry after TCRdb re-called the immunoSEQ multiplex PCR reads with MiXCR. Of 190,000 or so distinct CDR3 sequences listed, around 93% are singletons. The ends were cut back, 5 bases at V and 0 bases at J, with 11 bases in the middle. The CDR3 has 15 residues. The germline V gene has CDR1 MDHEN and CDR2 SYDVKM. The sequence was collected from a human donor with multiple sclerosis. This chain uses TRBV28 with TRBJ2-1; either TRBD1 or TRBD2 may fit D (5 bases each). The sequenced sample consisted of CD4+ T cells from PBMCs. CDR3: CASSLTRGSYNEQFF. CDR3 nucleotide sequence: TGTGCCAGCAGTCTTACGAGGGGCTCCTACAATGAGCAGTTCTTC.